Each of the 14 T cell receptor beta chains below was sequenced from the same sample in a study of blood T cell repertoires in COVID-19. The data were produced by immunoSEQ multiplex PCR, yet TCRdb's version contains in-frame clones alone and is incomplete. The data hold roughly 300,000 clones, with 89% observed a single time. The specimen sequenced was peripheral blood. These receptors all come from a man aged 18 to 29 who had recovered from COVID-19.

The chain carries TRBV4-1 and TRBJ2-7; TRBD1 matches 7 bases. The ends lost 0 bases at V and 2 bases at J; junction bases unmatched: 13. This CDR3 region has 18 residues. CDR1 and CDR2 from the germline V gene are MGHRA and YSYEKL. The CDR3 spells CASSQDLGFSGQAYEQYF. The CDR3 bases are TGCGCCAGCAGCCAAGATCTCGGCTTTTCCGGACAGGCCTACGAGCAGTACTTC.

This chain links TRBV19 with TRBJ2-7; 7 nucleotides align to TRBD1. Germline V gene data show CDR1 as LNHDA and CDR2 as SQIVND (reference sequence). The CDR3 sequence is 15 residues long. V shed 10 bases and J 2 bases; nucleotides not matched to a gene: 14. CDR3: CATKTTGTEAYEQYF. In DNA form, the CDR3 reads TGTGCCACTAAAACCACCGGGACAGAGGCCTACGAGCAGTACTTC.

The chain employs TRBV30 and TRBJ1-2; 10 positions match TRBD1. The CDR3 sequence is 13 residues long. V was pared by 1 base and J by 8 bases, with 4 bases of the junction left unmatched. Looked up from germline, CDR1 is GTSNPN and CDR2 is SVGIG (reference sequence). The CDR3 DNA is TGTGCCTGGAGTGCAGGGACAGGGGAAGGCTACACCTTC. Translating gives CAWSAGTGEGYTF.

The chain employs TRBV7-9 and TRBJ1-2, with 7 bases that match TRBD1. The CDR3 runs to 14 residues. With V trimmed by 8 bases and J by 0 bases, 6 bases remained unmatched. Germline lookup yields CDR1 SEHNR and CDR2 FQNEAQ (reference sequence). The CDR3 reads CASHLQGANYGYTF. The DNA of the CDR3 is TGTGCCAGCCATTTGCAGGGGGCTAACTATGGCTACACCTTC.

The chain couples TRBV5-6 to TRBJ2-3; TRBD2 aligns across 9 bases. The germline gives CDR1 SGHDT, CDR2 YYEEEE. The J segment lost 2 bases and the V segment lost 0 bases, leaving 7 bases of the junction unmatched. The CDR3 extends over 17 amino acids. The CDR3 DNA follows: TGTGCCAGCAGCTTGGCCGTCGCTAGCGGGGACACAGATACGCAGTATTTT. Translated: CASSLAVASGDTDTQYF.

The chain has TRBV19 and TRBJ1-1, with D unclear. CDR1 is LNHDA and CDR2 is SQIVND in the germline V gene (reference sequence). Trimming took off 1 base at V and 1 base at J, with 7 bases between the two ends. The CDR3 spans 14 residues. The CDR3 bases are TGTGCCAGTAGTATAGGGCTGCAGAACACTGAAGCTTTCTTT. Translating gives CASSIGLQNTEAFF.

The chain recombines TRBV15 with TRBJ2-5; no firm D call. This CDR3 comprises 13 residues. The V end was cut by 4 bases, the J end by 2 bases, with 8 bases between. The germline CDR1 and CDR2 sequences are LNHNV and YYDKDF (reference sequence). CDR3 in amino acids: CATSINSQETQYF. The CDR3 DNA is TGTGCCACCAGCATTAACAGTCAAGAGACCCAGTACTTC. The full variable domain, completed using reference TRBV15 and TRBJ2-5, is DAMVIQNPRYQVTQFGKPVTLSCSQTLNHNVMYWYQQKSSQAPKLLFHYYDKDFNNEADTPDNFQSRRPNTSFCFLDIRSPGLGDTAMYLCATSINSQETQYFGPGTRLLVL.

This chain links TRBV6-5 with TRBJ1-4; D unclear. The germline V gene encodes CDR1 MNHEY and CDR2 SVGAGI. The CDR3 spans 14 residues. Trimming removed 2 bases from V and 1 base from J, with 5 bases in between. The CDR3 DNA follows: TGTGCCAGCAGTTACGTCGGAACTAATGAAAAACTGTTTTTT. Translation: CASSYVGTNEKLFF.

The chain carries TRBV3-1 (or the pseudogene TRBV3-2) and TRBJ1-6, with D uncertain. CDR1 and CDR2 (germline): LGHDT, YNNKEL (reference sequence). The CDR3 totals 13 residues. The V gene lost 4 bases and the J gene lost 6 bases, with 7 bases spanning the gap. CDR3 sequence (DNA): TGTGCCAGCAGCCCATACTCTAATTCACCCCTCCACTTT. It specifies CASSPYSNSPLHF.

CDR3 coding DNA: TGTGCCACCAGCCAGACAGTCCTTAATGAAAAACTGTTTTTT. Its protein is CATSQTVLNEKLFF. The genes are TRBV15 and TRBJ1-4; tentatively, D is TRBD1 (5 bases). Trimming took 5 bases from V and 4 from J, leaving 11 bases between them. This CDR3 spans 14 amino acids. The germline V gene has CDR1 LNHNV and CDR2 YYDKDF (reference sequence). Looking up the rest from reference TRBV15 and TRBJ1-4 gives the full variable domain: DAMVIQNPRYQVTQFGKPVTLSCSQTLNHNVMYWYQQKSSQAPKLLFHYYDKDFNNEADTPDNFQSRRPNTSFCFLDIRSPGLGDTAMYLCATSQTVLNEKLFFGSGTQLSVL.

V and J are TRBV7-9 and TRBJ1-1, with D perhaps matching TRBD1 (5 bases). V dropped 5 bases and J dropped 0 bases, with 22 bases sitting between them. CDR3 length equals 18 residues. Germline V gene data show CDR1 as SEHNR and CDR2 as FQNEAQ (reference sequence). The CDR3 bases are TGTGCCAGCAGCCCCACGTGGGGGGGTCCATTCATGAACACTGAAGCTTTCTTT. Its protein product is CASSPTWGGPFMNTEAFF.

The DNA for the CDR3 is TGTGCCAGCGGTCAGCTAGACAATGAGCAGTTCTTC. Its protein is CASGQLDNEQFF. The rearrangement links TRBV9 to TRBJ2-1; D is unclear. CDR1 and CDR2 from the germline V gene are SGDLS and YYNGEE. This CDR3 region has 12 residues. Deletions cut 7 bases from V and 5 bases from J, with 10 bases between.

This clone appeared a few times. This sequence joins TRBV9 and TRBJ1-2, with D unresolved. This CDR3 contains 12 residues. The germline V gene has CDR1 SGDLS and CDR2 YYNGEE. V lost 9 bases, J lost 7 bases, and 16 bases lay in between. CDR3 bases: TGTGCCACCACCGGAATGCGGGGTGGCTACACCTTC. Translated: CATTGMRGGYTF.

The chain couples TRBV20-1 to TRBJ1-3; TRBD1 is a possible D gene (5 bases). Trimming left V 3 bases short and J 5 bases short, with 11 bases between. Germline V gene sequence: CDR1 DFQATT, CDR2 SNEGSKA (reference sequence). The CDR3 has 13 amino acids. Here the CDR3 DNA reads TGCAGTGCTAGTACCGTGGACAGAAACACCATATATTTT. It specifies CSASTVDRNTIYF.